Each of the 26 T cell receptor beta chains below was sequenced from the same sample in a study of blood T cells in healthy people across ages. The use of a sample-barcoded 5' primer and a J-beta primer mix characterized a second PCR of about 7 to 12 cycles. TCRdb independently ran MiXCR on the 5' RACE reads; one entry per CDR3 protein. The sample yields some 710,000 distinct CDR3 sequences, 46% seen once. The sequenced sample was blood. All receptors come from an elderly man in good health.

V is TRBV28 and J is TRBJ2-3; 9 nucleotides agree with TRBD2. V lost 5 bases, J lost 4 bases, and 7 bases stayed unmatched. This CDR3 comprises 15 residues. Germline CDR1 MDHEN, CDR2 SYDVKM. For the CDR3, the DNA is TGTGCCAGCAGTCGTAGCGGGAGATTGTCAGATACGCAGTATTTT. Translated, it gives CASSRSGRLSDTQYF. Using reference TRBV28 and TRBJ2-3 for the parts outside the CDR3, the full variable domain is DVKVTQSSRYLVKRTGEKVFLECVQDMDHENMFWYRQDPGLGLRLIYFSYDVKMKEKGDIPEGYSVSREKKERFSLILESASTNQTSMYLCASSRSGRLSDTQYFGPGTRLTVL.

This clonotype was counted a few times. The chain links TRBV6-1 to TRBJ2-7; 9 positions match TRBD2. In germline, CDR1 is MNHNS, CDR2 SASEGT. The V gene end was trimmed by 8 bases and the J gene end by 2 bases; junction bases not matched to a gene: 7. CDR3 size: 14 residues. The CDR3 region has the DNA TGTGCCAGCCTAGGGACTAGCTTTACCTACGAGCAGTACTTC. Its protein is CASLGTSFTYEQYF.

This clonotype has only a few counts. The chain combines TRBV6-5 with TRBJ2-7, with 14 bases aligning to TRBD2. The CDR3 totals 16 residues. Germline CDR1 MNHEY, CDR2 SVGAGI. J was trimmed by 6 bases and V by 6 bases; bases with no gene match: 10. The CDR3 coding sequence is TGTGCCAGCAGCCGAGGGACTAGCGGGAGTAGGGTCGAGCAGTACTTC. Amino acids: CASSRGTSGSRVEQYF.

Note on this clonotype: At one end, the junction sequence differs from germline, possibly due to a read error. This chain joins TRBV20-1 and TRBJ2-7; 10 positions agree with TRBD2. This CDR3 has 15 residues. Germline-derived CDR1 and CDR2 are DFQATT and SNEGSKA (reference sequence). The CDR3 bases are TGCAGTGCAGCGGATAGCGGGAGGCCCTCCTACGGGCAGTACTTC. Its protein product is CSAADSGRPSYGQYF.

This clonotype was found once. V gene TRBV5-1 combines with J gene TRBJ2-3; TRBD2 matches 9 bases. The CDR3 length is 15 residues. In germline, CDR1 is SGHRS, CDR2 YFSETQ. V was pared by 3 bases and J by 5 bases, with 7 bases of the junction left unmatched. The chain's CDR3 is CASSCSGSTLDTQYF. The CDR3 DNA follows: TGCGCCAGCAGCTGTAGCGGGAGCACCTTAGATACGCAGTATTTT.

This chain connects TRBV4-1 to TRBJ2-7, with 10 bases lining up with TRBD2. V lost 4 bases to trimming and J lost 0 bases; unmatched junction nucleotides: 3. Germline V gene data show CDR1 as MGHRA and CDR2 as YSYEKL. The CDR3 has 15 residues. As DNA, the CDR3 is TGCGCCAGCAGCCCTACTAGCGGGAACTCCTACGAGCAGTACTTC. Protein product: CASSPTSGNSYEQYF.

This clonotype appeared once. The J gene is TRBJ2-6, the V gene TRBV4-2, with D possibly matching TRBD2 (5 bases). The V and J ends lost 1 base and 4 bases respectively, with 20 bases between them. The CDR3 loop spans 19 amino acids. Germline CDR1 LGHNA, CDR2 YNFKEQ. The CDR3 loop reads CASSQGGPGGSGGANVLTF. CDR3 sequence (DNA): TGTGCCAGCAGCCAAGGCGGTCCAGGAGGCTCTGGAGGGGCCAACGTCCTGACTTTC.

Here the CDR3 reads CASSSKDSTLNIQYF. The CDR3 DNA reads as TGTGCCAGCAGCTCCAAAGACTCGACTCTAAACATTCAGTACTTC. The J gene is TRBJ2-4, the V gene TRBV7-8, with D unresolved. Germline loops: CDR1 SGHVS, CDR2 FQNEAQ. Trimming removed 4 bases at V and 6 bases at J, with 16 bases between. This CDR3 contains 15 residues.

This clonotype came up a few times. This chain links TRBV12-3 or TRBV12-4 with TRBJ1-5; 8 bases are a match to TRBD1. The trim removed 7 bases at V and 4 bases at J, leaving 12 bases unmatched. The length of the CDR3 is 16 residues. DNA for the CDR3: TGTGCCAGCACCGTAGCCCAGGGGGCGAGGAATCAGCCCCAGCATTTT. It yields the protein CASTVAQGARNQPQHF.

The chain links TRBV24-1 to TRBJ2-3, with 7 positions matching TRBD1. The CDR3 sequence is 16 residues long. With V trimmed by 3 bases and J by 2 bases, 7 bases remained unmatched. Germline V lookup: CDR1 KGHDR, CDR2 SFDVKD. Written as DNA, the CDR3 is TGTGCCACCAGTGATCACCGGGACAGAATCACAGATACGCAGTATTTT. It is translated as CATSDHRDRITDTQYF.

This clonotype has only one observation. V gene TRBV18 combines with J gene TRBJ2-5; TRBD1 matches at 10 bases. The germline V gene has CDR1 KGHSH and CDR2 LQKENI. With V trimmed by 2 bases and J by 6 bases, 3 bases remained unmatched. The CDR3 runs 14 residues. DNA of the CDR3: TGTGCCAGCTCACCAAGGGGACAGGGGAAGACCCAGTACTTC. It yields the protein CASSPRGQGKTQYF.

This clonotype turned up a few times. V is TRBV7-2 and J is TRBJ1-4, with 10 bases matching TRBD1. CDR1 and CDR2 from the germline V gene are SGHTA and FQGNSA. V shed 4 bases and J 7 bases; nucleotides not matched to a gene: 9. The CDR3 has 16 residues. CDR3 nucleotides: TGTGCCAGCAGCTCACCGGGACAGGGGTTGGGTGAAAAACTGTTTTTT. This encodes CASSSPGQGLGEKLFF.

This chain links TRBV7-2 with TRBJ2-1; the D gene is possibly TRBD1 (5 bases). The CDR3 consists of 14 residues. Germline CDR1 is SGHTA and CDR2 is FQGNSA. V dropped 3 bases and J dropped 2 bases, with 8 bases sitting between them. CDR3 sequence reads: CASSFDRTYNEQFF. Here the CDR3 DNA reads TGTGCCAGCAGCTTCGACAGAACCTACAATGAGCAGTTCTTC.

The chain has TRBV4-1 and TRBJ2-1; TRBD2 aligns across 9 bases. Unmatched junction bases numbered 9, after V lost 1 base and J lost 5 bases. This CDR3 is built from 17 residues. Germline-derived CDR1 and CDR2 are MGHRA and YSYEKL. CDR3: CASSQAWREGRNNEQFF. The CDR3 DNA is TGCGCCAGCAGCCAAGCTTGGCGGGAGGGCCGAAACAATGAGCAGTTCTTC.

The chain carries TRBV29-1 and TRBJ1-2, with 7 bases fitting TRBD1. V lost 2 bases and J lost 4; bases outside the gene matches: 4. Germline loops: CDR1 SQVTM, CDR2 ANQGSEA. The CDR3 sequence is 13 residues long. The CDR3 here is CSVERQGSYGYTF. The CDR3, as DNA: TGCAGCGTTGAAAGACAGGGAAGCTATGGCTACACCTTC.

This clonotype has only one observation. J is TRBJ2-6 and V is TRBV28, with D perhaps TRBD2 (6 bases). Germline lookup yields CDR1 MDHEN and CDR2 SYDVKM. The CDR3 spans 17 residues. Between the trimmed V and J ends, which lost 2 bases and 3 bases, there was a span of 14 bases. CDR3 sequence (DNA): TGTGCCAGCAGTTTAGAAAACGGGAGAATTGGGGCCAACGTCCTGACTTTC. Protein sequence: CASSLENGRIGANVLTF.

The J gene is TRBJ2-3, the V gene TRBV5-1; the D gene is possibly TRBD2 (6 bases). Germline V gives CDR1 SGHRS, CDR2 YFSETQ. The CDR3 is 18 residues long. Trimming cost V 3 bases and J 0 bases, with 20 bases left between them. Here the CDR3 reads CASSSPLGLIPSTDTQYF. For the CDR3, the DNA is TGCGCCAGCAGCTCTCCATTAGGACTAATTCCTAGCACAGATACGCAGTATTTT.

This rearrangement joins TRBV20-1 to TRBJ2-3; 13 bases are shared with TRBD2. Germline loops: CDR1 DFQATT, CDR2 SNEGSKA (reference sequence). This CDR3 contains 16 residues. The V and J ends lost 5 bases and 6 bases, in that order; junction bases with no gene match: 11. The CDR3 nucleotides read TGCAGTGCTCTCCCAACTAGCGGGAGGGCCGAGGATACGCAGTATTTT. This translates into CSALPTSGRAEDTQYF.

The CDR3 loop reads CASSAESGVGANVLTF. The CDR3 DNA is TGTGCCAGCAGCGCTGAGTCCGGGGTTGGGGCCAACGTCCTGACTTTC. The chain joins TRBV9 to TRBJ2-6; possible D gene TRBD2, 5 bases. Between the trimmed V and J ends, which lost 3 bases and 3 bases, there was a span of 13 bases. Germline CDR1 is SGDLS and CDR2 is YYNGEE. The CDR3 is made up of 16 amino acids.

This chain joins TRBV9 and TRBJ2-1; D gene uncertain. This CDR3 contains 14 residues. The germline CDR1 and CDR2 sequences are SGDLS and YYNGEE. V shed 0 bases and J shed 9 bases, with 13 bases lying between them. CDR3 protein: CASSVVGSPGEQFF. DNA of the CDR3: TGTGCCAGCAGCGTAGTAGGTAGTCCCGGTGAGCAGTTCTTC.

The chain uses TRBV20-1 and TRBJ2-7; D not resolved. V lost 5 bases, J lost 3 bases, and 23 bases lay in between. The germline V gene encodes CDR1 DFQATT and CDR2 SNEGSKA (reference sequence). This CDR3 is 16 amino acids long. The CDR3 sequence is CSAPARDLGTSYEQYF. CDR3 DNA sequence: TGCAGTGCTCCAGCCAGAGACCTAGGTACAAGCTACGAGCAGTACTTC.

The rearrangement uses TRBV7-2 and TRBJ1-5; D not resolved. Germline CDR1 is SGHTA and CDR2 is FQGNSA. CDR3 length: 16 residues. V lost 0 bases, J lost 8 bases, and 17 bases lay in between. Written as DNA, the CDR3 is TGTGCCAGCAGCTTAGCATTTGGGCAGGCGGGAGAGCCCCAGCATTTT. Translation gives CASSLAFGQAGEPQHF.

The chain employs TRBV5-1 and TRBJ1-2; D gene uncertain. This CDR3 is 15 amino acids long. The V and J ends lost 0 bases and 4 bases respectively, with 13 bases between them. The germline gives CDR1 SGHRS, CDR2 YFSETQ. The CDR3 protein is CASSLGVQDLYGYTF. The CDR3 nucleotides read TGCGCCAGCAGCTTGGGGGTCCAGGATCTCTATGGCTACACCTTC.

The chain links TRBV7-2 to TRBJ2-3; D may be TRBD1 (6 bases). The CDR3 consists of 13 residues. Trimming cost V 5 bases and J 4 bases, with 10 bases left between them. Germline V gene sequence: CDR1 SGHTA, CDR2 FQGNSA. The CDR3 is CASSPQGSDTQYF. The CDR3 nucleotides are TGTGCCAGCAGCCCACAGGGATCAGATACGCAGTATTTT.

The CDR3 nucleotides are TGTGCCAGCAGCTCTCCAGGGGGTGCGGGCGATGAGCAGTTCTTC. Its protein is CASSSPGGAGDEQFF. The chain employs TRBV7-2 and TRBJ2-1, with TRBD1 matching over 7 bases. Germline V lookup: CDR1 SGHTA, CDR2 FQGNSA. Trimming cost V 4 bases and J 8 bases; bases outside gene matches: 11. CDR3 length: 15 residues.

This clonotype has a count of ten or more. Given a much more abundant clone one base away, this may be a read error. CDR3 region: CAGRGEGYEQYF. The CDR3 region has the DNA TGTGCCGGGAGAGGGGAAGGCTACGAGCAGTACTTC. The chain joins TRBV30 to TRBJ2-7; TRBD1 or TRBD2 may be the D gene (5 bases each). The germline V gene encodes CDR1 GTSNPN and CDR2 SVGIG (reference sequence). The CDR3 is made up of 12 amino acids.